The rows below give T cell receptor beta chains drawn from one sample of a study of cytomegalovirus exposure and HLA in healthy donors. The repertoire was sequenced with immunoSEQ multiplex PCR; TCRdb's copy has only in-frame clones and lacks some. The table includes some 120,000 clones, around three quarters detected once. The sample was PBMCs. The receptors derive from a man younger than 35 in good health and CMV-seronegative. The CDR3 runs from the conserved cysteine through the conserved F or W. D genes are given only for firm matches. Size is omitted from some rows. Given values are once, few, many or a class for expanded clones.

V	J	size	D	DNA	CDR3
TRBV15	TRBJ2-7	.	TRBD2	TGTGCCACCAGCAGAGATATAGCGGGGATGGGGGAGCAGTACTTC	CATSRDIAGMGEQYF
TRBV7-6	TRBJ2-1	.	TRBD2	TGTGCCAGCAGCTGGGGGGGGAGCGGGAGGTCGGATGAGCAGTTCTTC	CASSWGGSGRSDEQFF
TRBV4-1	TRBJ2-7	.	.	TGCGCCAGCAGCCAACTCCCTTCGAGCGCTTCCTACGAGCAGTACTTC	CASSQLPSSASYEQYF
TRBV11-2	TRBJ2-7	once	TRBD2	TGTGCCAGCCCAAAAAGTGATAGCGGGAGGTCCTCCTCCTACGAGCAGTACTTC	CASPKSDSGRSSSYEQYF
TRBV28	TRBJ2-7	.	.	TGTGCCAGCAGTCCGGCGGGCTACTCTAGCGAGCAGTACTTC	CASSPAGYSSEQYF
TRBV7-9	TRBJ2-1	.	TRBD2	TGTGCCAGCAACGACGCGGGAGGGTCCTACAATGAGCAGTTCTTC	CASNDAGGSYNEQFF
TRBV19	TRBJ2-7	.	.	TGTGCCAGTAGTATACAGGGGTCTGGCTACGAGCAGTACTTC	CASSIQGSGYEQYF
TRBV7-9	TRBJ1-4	.	.	TGTGCCAGCAGTTTCGTACAGGGAGCTAATGAAAAACTGTTTTTT	CASSFVQGANEKLFF
TRBV12-1	TRBJ2-3	.	.	TGTGCCAGCAGCCTAAGACTAGCGGGTTCCCCCCTTGGTACAGATACGCAGTATTTT	CASSLRLAGSPLGTDTQYF
TRBV9	TRBJ2-5	once	.	TGTGCCAGCAGCCGGGACATCATGTACCAAGAGACCCAGTACTTC	CASSRDIMYQETQYF
TRBV4-1	TRBJ1-4	few	TRBD1	TGCGCCAGCAGCCAACCGGGACAGGGACTTGAAAAACTGTTTTTT	CASSQPGQGLEKLFF
TRBV6-5	TRBJ2-7	.	TRBD1	TGTGCCAGCAGTACCCGACAGGGCCTCTCCTACGAGCAGTACTTC	CASSTRQGLSYEQYF
TRBV10-3	TRBJ1-4	few	.	TGTGCCATTTCCGGCTCCCTAGGTGAAAAACTGTTTTTT	CAISGSLGEKLFF
TRBV28	TRBJ2-7	.	TRBD2	TGTGCCAGCAGTTTTTCACCGGGACTAGCGGGTTCCTACGAGCAGTACTTC	CASSFSPGLAGSYEQYF
TRBV27	TRBJ1-2	few	.	TGTGCCAGCAGGGAGGGCGCTAACTATGGCTACACCTTC	CASREGANYGYTF
TRBV29-1	TRBJ1-2	few	.	TGCAGCGCCACCAGGGGCTACACCTTC	CSATRGYTF
TRBV7-3	TRBJ2-5	.	TRBD2	TGTGCCAGCAGCTTAACGGGCGGGAGGGCCTGGGAGACCCAGTACTTC	CASSLTGGRAWETQYF
TRBV7-8	TRBJ2-3	.	TRBD2	TGTGCCAGCAGCTTTCCCTACGGGAGGGCCGTTGATACGCAGTATTTT	CASSFPYGRAVDTQYF
TRBV6-5	TRBJ2-5	.	TRBD2	TGTGCCAGCAGCCGGGGGGGCCAAGAGACCCAGTACTTC	CASSRGGQETQYF
TRBV7-3	TRBJ2-2	.	.	TGTGCCAGCAGCTTAGCCAGGGTGACCGGGGAGCTGTTTTTT	CASSLARVTGELFF
TRBV5-1	TRBJ2-6	.	TRBD1	TGCGCCAGCAGCTTAGACAGGGGGAAGAACTCTGGGGCCAACGTCCTGACTTTC	CASSLDRGKNSGANVLTF
TRBV10-1	TRBJ2-2	.	TRBD2	TGCGCCAGCAGCGGGACTACCAACACCGGGGAGCTGTTTTTT	CASSGTTNTGELFF
TRBV14	TRBJ1-3	.	TRBD1	TGTGCCAGCAGCCAAGTAGGGACAGCGGGAAACACCATATATTTT	CASSQVGTAGNTIYF
TRBV28	TRBJ2-3	.	.	TGTGCCAGCAGTCCAGCGGGTGGTCGGGCAGATACGCAGTATTTT	CASSPAGGRADTQYF
TRBV5-1	TRBJ2-1	.	TRBD1	TGCGCCAGCAGCTTGGGGACAGGGAACAATGAGCAGTTCTTC	CASSLGTGNNEQFF
TRBV5-4	TRBJ2-1	few	.	TGTGCCAGCAGCCCCGAAGCGGAAGGCTCCTACAATGAGCAGTTCTTC	CASSPEAEGSYNEQFF
TRBV5-1	TRBJ2-1	.	.	TGCGCCAGCAGCTTGACGGTCCTCAATGAGCAGTTCTTC	CASSLTVLNEQFF
TRBV18	TRBJ1-5	few	.	TGTGCCAGCTCACCGAGGGGGGGATTGGGCAATCAGCCCCAGCATTTT	CASSPRGGLGNQPQHF
TRBV5-1	TRBJ2-5	.	.	TGCGCCAGCAGCCTCTTCCAAGAGACCCAGTACTTC	CASSLFQETQYF
TRBV11-2	TRBJ2-7	.	TRBD2	TGTGCCAGCAGCCCAGCCGTCAGGCGGGAGGGTTACGAGCAGTACTTC	CASSPAVRREGYEQYF
TRBV7-3	TRBJ1-1	few	TRBD1	TGTGCCAGCAGCCTCGGACAGGGGGGCATGAACACTGAAGCTTTCTTT	CASSLGQGGMNTEAFF
TRBV7-9	TRBJ2-1	.	.	TGTGCCAGCAGCTTAACAGGGCTCGATGAGCAGTTCTTC	CASSLTGLDEQFF
TRBV9	TRBJ2-7	.	.	TGTGCCAGCAGCGTAGAATCTGGGAGCTCCGGCGAGCAGTACTTC	CASSVESGSSGEQYF
TRBV9	TRBJ2-7	few	.	TGTGCCAGCAGCGTAGAAGGCAGGGGCCCCTACGAGCAGTACTTC	CASSVEGRGPYEQYF
TRBV18	TRBJ2-2	once	.	TGTGCCAGCTCAAAAGTCCTAGTGAACACCGGGGAGCTGTTTTTT	CASSKVLVNTGELFF
TRBV4-2	TRBJ2-7	.	.	TGTGCCAGCAACGAAGATAGCGGTTCCTACGAGCAGTACTTC	CASNEDSGSYEQYF
TRBV7-9	TRBJ2-7	.	.	TGTGCCAGCAGCTTAGTGAGCGCGACTACGGGCGAGCAGTACTTC	CASSLVSATTGEQYF
TRBV6-5	TRBJ1-1	.	.	TGTGCCAGCAGTAGACAGACTTTCACTGAAGCTTTCTTT	CASSRQTFTEAFF
TRBV19	TRBJ2-2	.	TRBD1	TGTGCCAGTAGTCAGGGGGCCGGGGAGCTGTTTTTT	CASSQGAGELFF
TRBV2	TRBJ2-3	.	.	TGTGCCAGCAGTGATTCCCAGGGAGATACGCAGTATTTT	CASSDSQGDTQYF
TRBV5-8	TRBJ1-1	.	TRBD1	TGTGCCAGCAGTTTGCCCGGGACAGGGGATGAAATCACTGAAGCTTTCTTT	CASSLPGTGDEITEAFF
TRBV19	TRBJ2-7	.	TRBD2	TGTGCCAGTAGTATAGGTCCGGGAGGAATATACGAGCAGTACTTC	CASSIGPGGIYEQYF
TRBV30	TRBJ1-5	.	.	TGTGCCTGGAGTGTGAGCAGCAATCAGCCCCAGCATTTT	CAWSVSSNQPQHF
TRBV9	TRBJ1-6	once	.	TGTGCCAGCAGCGTAGCCCCCGAGCTGAATTCACCCCTCCACTTT	CASSVAPELNSPLHF
TRBV15	TRBJ2-1	.	.	TGTGCCACCAGCGGACGGGGACTCCTGACAAATGAGCAGTTCTTC	CATSGRGLLTNEQFF
TRBV18	TRBJ1-1	.	.	TGTGCCAGCTCACCCATGGAGGGAACTGAAGCTTTCTTT	CASSPMEGTEAFF
TRBV19	TRBJ2-7	.	.	TGTGCCAGTGGGACTGCCTACGAGCAGTACTTC	CASGTAYEQYF
TRBV19	TRBJ2-3	once	TRBD1	TGTGCCACCCAGGGGACAGGCTTCAGGGATACGCAGTATTTT	CATQGTGFRDTQYF
TRBV25-1	TRBJ1-5	.	.	TGTGCCAGCAGTGAACATAGCAATCAGCCCCAGCATTTT	CASSEHSNQPQHF
TRBV27	TRBJ2-1	.	TRBD2	TGTGCCAGCAGCCCCTTAGCGGGAGAATCCTACAATGAGCAGTTCTTC	CASSPLAGESYNEQFF
TRBV9	TRBJ2-7	.	TRBD1	TGTGCCAGCAGCTCACGGGGACAGGGCAACGAGCAGTACTTC	CASSSRGQGNEQYF
TRBV25-1	TRBJ1-5	.	TRBD1	TGTGCCAGCAGAGGACAGGGTAAGTTTCATAGCAATCAGCCCCAGCATTTT	CASRGQGKFHSNQPQHF
TRBV15	TRBJ2-5	.	.	TGTGCCACCAGCAGAGATGTAATAGAGACCCAGTACTTC	CATSRDVIETQYF
TRBV27	TRBJ1-3	few	.	TGTGCCAGCGGCCGATCAGGGATCTCTGGAAACACCATATATTTT	CASGRSGISGNTIYF
TRBV6-5	TRBJ1-5	few	.	TGTGCCAGCTCGATAGGACCTAGCGAGCCCCAGCATTTT	CASSIGPSEPQHF
TRBV30	TRBJ1-4	.	TRBD1	TGTGCCTGGAGTGTACAGGGGGTGGAAAAACTGTTTTTT	CAWSVQGVEKLFF
TRBV7-9	TRBJ1-2	.	TRBD1	TGTGCCAGCAGCTTGCCGGGACAGGGGACCTTTGGCTACACCTTC	CASSLPGQGTFGYTF
TRBV27	TRBJ2-3	.	.	TGTGCCAGCAGTCCCTATCCCCCACAGGCTCCGATGGATACGCAGTATTTT	CASSPYPPQAPMDTQYF
TRBV18	TRBJ1-5	.	.	TGTGCCAGCTCCTACCTTTCTTCCGGCGGGGATCAGCCCCAGCATTTT	CASSYLSSGGDQPQHF
TRBV6-5	TRBJ2-3	.	.	TGTGCCAGCAGTTACTCCTCCGGTAGCACAGATACGCAGTATTTT	CASSYSSGSTDTQYF